The 17 T cell receptor beta chains below were found in one sample sequenced in a study of T cell responses to AZD1222 COVID-19 vaccine. Profiling relied on immunoSEQ multiplex PCR, and the TCRdb table lists in-frame clones only, not all of them. This sample has roughly 120,000 clones, with roughly 90% found just once. Sample: peripheral blood, taken 28 days after the second AZD1222 dose. These receptors all come from an adult who received the AZD1222 COVID-19 vaccine.

This CDR3 is CASSAEGSYNEQFF. Here the CDR3 DNA reads TGTGCCAGCAGCGCAGAAGGGTCCTACAATGAGCAGTTCTTC. The chain recombines TRBV9 with TRBJ2-1; D is unclear. With 3 bases removed from V and 1 base from J, the gap between germline ends came to 8 bases. Germline V gene sequence: CDR1 SGDLS, CDR2 YYNGEE. This CDR3 has 14 residues.

V gene TRBV4-2 combines with J gene TRBJ2-5, with TRBD2 identical over 8 bases. This CDR3 spans 16 amino acids. The ends lost 4 bases at V and 0 bases at J; junction bases unmatched: 7. Germline V gene lookup returns CDR1 LGHNA and CDR2 YNFKEQ. This CDR3 reads CASSLTSGTNQETQYF. The DNA for the CDR3 is TGTGCCAGCAGCCTAACTAGCGGTACCAACCAAGAGACCCAGTACTTC.

The table lists this clone with a count of one. V usage is TRBV5-5 and J usage is TRBJ2-7; weak D call: TRBD2 (6 bases). The CDR3 contains 15 residues. V lost 4 bases to trimming and J lost 6 bases, with 20 bases between them. CDR1 and CDR2 from the germline V gene are SGHKS and YYEKEE (reference sequence). In DNA, the CDR3 is TGTGCCAGCAGCCCCCAGCGGAGAAGCGGGTTCGAGCAGTACTTC. Translating it yields CASSPQRRSGFEQYF.

V usage is TRBV21-1 and J usage is TRBJ1-5; the DNA was not compared with TRBD1, the D call given in the table. TRBV21-1 is termed a pseudogene. The CDR3 sequence is 12 residues long. The CDR3 loop is CASTRGFQPQHF. The DNA for the CDR3 is TGTGCCAGCACCAGGGGTTTTCAGCCCCAGCATTTT.

The chain uses TRBV12-3 or TRBV12-4 and TRBJ1-5; D not resolved. V was cut by 2 bases and J by 5 bases, with 7 bases left in between. This CDR3 comprises 13 residues. The DNA of the CDR3 is TGTGCCAGCAGTTTAAATCTCGATCAGCCCCAGCATTTT. This codes for CASSLNLDQPQHF.

The V gene is TRBV5-1, the J gene TRBJ1-6; TRBD1 matches 7 bases. CDR1 is SGHRS, CDR2 YFSETQ, per germline. CDR3 length: 17 residues. Germline trimming cut 1 base from V and 9 bases from J; bases unmatched to any gene: 13. The CDR3 DNA reads TGCGCCAGCAGCTTGACGCGTCAGGGGGATCGCAGTTCACCCCTCCACTTT. Protein sequence: CASSLTRQGDRSSPLHF.

In this sample, this clone turned up a few times. This sequence joins TRBV19 and TRBJ1-4, with D unclear. The CDR3 totals 16 residues. CDR1 and CDR2 (germline): LNHDA, SQIVND (reference sequence). Trimming pared 1 base from V and 3 bases from J, leaving 12 bases between. CDR3 sequence: CASSIGRKRANEKLFF. The CDR3 bases are TGTGCCAGTAGTATAGGGAGAAAGCGGGCTAATGAAAAACTGTTTTTT. Supplemented by reference TRBV19 and TRBJ1-4, the full variable domain reads DGGITQSPKYLFRKEGQNVTLSCEQNLNHDAMYWYRQDPGQGLRLIYYSQIVNDFQKGDIAEGYSVSREKKESFPLTVTSAQKNPTAFYLCASSIGRKRANEKLFFGSGTQLSVL.

The genes are TRBV28 and TRBJ2-1; 14 bases match TRBD2. V dropped 9 bases and J dropped 4; count of bases not matched to a gene: 14. There are 18 residues in the CDR3. Germline V CDR1 and CDR2: MDHEN, SYDVKM. As DNA, the CDR3 is TGTGCCAGTACTACCGGGACTAGCGGGAGTGGACGATACAATGAGCAGTTCTTC. As protein: CASTTGTSGSGRYNEQFF.

This sequence joins TRBV29-1 and TRBJ2-7; TRBD1 matches 8 bases. The J segment lost 5 bases and the V segment lost 6 bases, leaving 15 bases of the junction unmatched. Per germline, CDR1 SQVTM and CDR2 ANQGSEA. This CDR3 spans 15 amino acids. In DNA, the CDR3 is TGCAGCGTCACAACCCGGCGGGCAGGGGGCAACGAGCAGTACTTC. Protein: CSVTTRRAGGNEQYF.

V and J are TRBV21-1 and TRBJ2-7. TRBV21-1 corresponds to a pseudogene. The CDR3 is 15 amino acids. CDR3 residues: CASNPPGDPPYEQYF. For the CDR3, the DNA is TGTGCCAGCAACCCACCGGGCGACCCACCCTACGAGCAGTACTTC.

As DNA, the CDR3 is TGTGCCAGCAGCGGTCCAGGGTCCGATACGCAGTATTTT. Protein sequence: CASSGPGSDTQYF. V and J are TRBV7-3 and TRBJ2-3; possible D gene TRBD1, 5 bases. Per the germline V gene, CDR1 is SGHTA and CDR2 is FQGTGA. V was pared by 5 bases and J by 6 bases, with 12 bases between. The CDR3 extends over 13 amino acids.

The CDR3 bases are TGCGCCAGCAGCCCCCGGTGGGCCACCTACGAGCAGTACTTC. Its protein is CASSPRWATYEQYF. The V call is TRBV4-3, the J call TRBJ2-7; D remains ambiguous. CDR1 and CDR2 (germline): LGHNA, YSLEER. This CDR3 is 14 amino acids long. V was clipped by 4 bases and J by 2 bases, with 12 bases between them.

The rearrangement joins TRBV27 to TRBJ2-1; D may be TRBD2 (5 bases). From germline, CDR1 is MNHEY and CDR2 SMNVEV (reference sequence). The CDR3 runs to 13 residues. Trimming took 5 bases from V and 5 from J, leaving 10 bases between them. CDR3 DNA: TGTGCCAGCAGTCCCCTCGGGAACAATGAGCAGTTCTTC. Its translation is CASSPLGNNEQFF.

This chain links TRBV7-3 with TRBJ2-5; the match to TRBD2 covers 9 bases. The CDR3 spans 15 residues. V was clipped by 2 bases and J by 2 bases; unmatched bases: 3. Germline CDR1 reads SGHTA; CDR2 reads FQGTGA. CDR3 protein: CASSLGLAQQETQYF. In nucleotides, the CDR3 is TGTGCCAGCAGCTTAGGACTAGCGCAACAAGAGACCCAGTACTTC.

This rearrangement joins TRBV7-9 to TRBJ1-4; the D gene is possibly TRBD1 (5 bases). Between the trimmed V and J ends, which lost 0 bases and 4 bases, there was a span of 9 bases. This CDR3 has 15 amino acids. The germline V gene encodes CDR1 SEHNR and CDR2 FQNEAQ (reference sequence). DNA of the CDR3: TGTGCCAGCAGCTTAGCCGACAGTCTTAATGAAAAACTGTTTTTT. It codes for CASSLADSLNEKLFF.

The chain uses TRBV18 and TRBJ2-3; D remains unclear. Germline V lookup: CDR1 KGHSH, CDR2 LQKENI. The CDR3 contains 15 residues. V lost 2 bases and J lost 8, with 17 bases in between. CDR3 protein: CASSPGVSASGTQYF. As DNA, the CDR3 is TGTGCCAGCTCACCAGGGGTATCTGCCTCCGGTACGCAGTATTTT.

The V call is TRBV19, the J call TRBJ1-2; D is unresolved. V lost 3 bases, J lost 3 bases, and 5 bases lay in between. Germline lookup yields CDR1 LNHDA and CDR2 SQIVND (reference sequence). The CDR3 length is 12 residues. CDR3 sequence: CASSIDHYGYTF. CDR3 in DNA: TGTGCCAGTAGTATCGACCACTATGGCTACACCTTC.